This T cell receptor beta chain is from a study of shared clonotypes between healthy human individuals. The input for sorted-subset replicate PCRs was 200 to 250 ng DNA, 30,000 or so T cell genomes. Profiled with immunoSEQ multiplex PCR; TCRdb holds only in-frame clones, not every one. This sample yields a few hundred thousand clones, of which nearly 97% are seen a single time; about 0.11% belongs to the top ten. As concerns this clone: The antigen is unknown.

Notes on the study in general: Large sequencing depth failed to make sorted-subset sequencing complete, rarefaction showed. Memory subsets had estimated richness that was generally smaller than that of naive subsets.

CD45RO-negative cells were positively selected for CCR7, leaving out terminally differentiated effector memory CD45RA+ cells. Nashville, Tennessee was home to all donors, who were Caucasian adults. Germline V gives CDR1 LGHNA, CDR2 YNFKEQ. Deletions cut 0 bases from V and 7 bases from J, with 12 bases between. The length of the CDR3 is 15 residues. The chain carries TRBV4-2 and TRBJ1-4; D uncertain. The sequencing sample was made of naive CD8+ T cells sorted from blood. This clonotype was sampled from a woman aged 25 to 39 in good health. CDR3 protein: CASSQEAGLPEKLFF. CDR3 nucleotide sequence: TGTGCCAGCAGCCAAGAGGCCGGGTTGCCTGAAAAACTGTTTTTT.